Included here is one T cell receptor beta chain sequence, with context. These data originate in a study of blood T cell repertoires in COVID-19. Whole-study context: Both acute and convalescent COVID-19 samples were obtained from the United States, Italy and Spain. The analysed material was cDNA or gDNA that came from T cells, B-cell-depleted T cells, or PBMCs.

V trimming: 11 bases; J trimming: 5 bases; junction bases outside the gene matches: 8. The CDR3 is made up of 12 amino acids. Germline loops: CDR1 MNHNY, CDR2 SVGAGI (reference sequence). Authors' data handling: Amplification with reference gene primers provided the estimates of nucleated cell counts. Only in-frame clones appear in the TCRdb table, and some are missing; sequencing was by immunoSEQ multiplex PCR. V, J and clone size derive from that table, while D and trimming were established from the DNA sequence. The data contain about 200,000 clones, roughly 86% of them singletons. The sequence was collected from a man in his sixties with acute or convalescent COVID-19. The V call is TRBV6-6, the J call TRBJ2-7; 8 bases match TRBD1. The specimen sequenced was peripheral blood. The CDR3 nucleotides read TGTGCCTTGGGGCAGGGGGCCGACGAGCAGTACTTC. This sequence encodes CALGQGADEQYF.